A single sample gave rise to the 3 T cell receptor beta chains below, sequenced in a study of T cell changes during pregnancy in multiple sclerosis. Generated by immunoSEQ multiplex PCR, the TCRdb table keeps only in-frame clones and is missing some. The table includes 49,000 or so clones, 80% to 95% detected once. The input for sequencing was peripheral blood, taken in the third trimester of pregnancy. These receptors came from a female donor with multiple sclerosis, enrolled in a pregnancy study.

The chain combines TRBV7-2 with TRBJ1-1; D gene unclear. CDR3 length: 15 amino acids. The germline gives CDR1 SGHTA, CDR2 FQGNSA. V was cut by 5 bases and J by 4 bases, with 17 bases left in between. CDR3 sequence: CASSLGRSTGTEAFF. DNA for the CDR3: TGTGCCAGCAGCCTAGGGCGGTCGACGGGCACTGAAGCTTTCTTT.

V gene TRBV5-4 combines with J gene TRBJ2-1; 9 positions agree with TRBD2. This CDR3 contains 16 residues. Germline values: CDR1 SGHNT, CDR2 YYREEE (reference sequence). Unmatched junction bases numbered 5, after V lost 0 bases and J lost 4 bases. CDR3 sequence reads: CASSLEGGREYNEQFF. CDR3 nucleotides: TGTGCCAGCAGCTTGGAGGGCGGGAGGGAGTACAATGAGCAGTTCTTC.

The V call is TRBV27, the J call TRBJ2-1; TRBD2 agrees at 10 bases. The germline V gene encodes CDR1 MNHEY and CDR2 SMNVEV (reference sequence). This CDR3 contains 16 residues. Trimming removed 3 bases from V and 2 bases from J; junction bases left unmatched: 4. DNA of the CDR3: TGTGCCAGCAGTTTTCTAACTAGCGGGACCTACAATGAGCAGTTCTTC. Its translation: CASSFLTSGTYNEQFF.